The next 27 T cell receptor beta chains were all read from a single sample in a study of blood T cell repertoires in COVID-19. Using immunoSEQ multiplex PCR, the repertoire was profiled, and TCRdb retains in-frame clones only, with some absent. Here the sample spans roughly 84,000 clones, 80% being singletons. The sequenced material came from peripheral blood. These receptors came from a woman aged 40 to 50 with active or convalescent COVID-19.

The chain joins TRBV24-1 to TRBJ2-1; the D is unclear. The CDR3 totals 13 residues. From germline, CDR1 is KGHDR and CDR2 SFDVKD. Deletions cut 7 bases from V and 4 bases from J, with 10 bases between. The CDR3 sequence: CATRSTDYNEQFF. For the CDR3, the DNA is TGTGCCACCAGATCGACTGATTACAATGAGCAGTTCTTC.

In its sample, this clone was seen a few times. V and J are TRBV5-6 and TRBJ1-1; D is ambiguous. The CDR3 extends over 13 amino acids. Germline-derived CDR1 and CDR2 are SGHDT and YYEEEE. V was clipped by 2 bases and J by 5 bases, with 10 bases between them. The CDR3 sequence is CASSLPAATEAFF. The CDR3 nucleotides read TGTGCCAGCAGCTTACCCGCAGCGACTGAAGCTTTCTTT. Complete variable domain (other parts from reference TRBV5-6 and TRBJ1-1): DAGVTQSPTHLIKTRGQQVTLRCSPKSGHDTVSWYQQALGQGPQFIFQYYEEEERQRGNFPDRFSGHQFPNYSSELNVNALLLGDSALYLCASSLPAATEAFFGQGTRLTVV.

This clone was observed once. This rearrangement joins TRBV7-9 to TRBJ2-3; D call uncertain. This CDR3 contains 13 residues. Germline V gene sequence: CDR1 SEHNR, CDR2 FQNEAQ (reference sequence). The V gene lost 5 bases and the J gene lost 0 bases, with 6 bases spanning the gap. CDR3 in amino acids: CASSPSSTDTQYF. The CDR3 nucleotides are TGTGCCAGCAGCCCGTCTAGCACAGATACGCAGTATTTT.

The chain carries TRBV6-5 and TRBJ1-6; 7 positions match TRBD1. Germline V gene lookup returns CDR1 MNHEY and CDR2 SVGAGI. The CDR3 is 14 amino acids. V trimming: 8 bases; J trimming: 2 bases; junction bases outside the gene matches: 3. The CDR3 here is CASRTGAYNSPLHF. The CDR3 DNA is TGTGCCAGCCGTACAGGGGCCTATAATTCACCCCTCCACTTT.

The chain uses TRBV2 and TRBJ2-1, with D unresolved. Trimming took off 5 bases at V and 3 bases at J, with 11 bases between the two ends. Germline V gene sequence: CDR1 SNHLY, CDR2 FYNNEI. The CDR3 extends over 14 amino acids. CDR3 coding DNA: TGTGCCAGCAGTCCCCCCCCCTACTACAATGAGCAGTTCTTC. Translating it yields CASSPPPYYNEQFF.

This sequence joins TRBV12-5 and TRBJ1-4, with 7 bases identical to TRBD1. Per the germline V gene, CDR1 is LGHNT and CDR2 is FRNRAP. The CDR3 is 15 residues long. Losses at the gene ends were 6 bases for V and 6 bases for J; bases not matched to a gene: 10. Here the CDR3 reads CASGNPWQGDEKLFF. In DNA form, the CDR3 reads TGTGCTAGTGGCAATCCATGGCAGGGGGATGAAAAACTGTTTTTT. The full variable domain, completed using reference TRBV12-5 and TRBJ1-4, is DARVTQTPRHKVTEMGQEVTMRCQPILGHNTVFWYRQTMMQGLELLAYFRNRAPLDDSGMPKDRFSAEMPDATLATLKIQPSEPRDSAVYFCASGNPWQGDEKLFFGSGTQLSVL.

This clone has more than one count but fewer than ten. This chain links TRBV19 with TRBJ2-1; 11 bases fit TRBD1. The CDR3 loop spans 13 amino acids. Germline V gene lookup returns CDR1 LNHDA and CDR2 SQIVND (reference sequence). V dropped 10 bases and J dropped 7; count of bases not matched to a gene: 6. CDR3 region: CATAGTGGNEQFF. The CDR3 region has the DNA TGTGCCACCGCCGGGACAGGGGGGAATGAGCAGTTCTTC. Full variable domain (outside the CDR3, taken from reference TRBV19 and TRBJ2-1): DGGITQSPKYLFRKEGQNVTLSCEQNLNHDAMYWYRQDPGQGLRLIYYSQIVNDFQKGDIAEGYSVSREKKESFPLTVTSAQKNPTAFYLCATAGTGGNEQFFGPGTRLTVL.

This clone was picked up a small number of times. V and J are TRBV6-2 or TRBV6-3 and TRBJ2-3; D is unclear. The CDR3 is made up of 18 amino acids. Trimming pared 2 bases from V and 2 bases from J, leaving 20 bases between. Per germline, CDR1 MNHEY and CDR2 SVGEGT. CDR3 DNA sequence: TGTGCCAGCAGTTACCCCGTCCCGACTCCTCCCCACACAGATACGCAGTATTTT. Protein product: CASSYPVPTPPHTDTQYF.

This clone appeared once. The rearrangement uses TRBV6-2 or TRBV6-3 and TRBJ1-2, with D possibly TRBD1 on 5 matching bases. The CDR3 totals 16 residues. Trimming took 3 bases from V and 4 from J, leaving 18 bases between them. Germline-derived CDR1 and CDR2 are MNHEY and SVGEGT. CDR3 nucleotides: TGTGCCAGCAGTTATGGACCTGGACACGAGTCCTATGGCTACACCTTC. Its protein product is CASSYGPGHESYGYTF.

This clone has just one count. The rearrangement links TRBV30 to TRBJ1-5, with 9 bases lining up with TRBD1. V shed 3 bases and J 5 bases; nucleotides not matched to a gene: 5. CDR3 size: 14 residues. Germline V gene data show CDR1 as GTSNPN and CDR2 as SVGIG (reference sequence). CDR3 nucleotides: TGTGCCTGGAGCTGGGGACAGGGTGATCAGCCCCAGCATTTT. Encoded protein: CAWSWGQGDQPQHF.

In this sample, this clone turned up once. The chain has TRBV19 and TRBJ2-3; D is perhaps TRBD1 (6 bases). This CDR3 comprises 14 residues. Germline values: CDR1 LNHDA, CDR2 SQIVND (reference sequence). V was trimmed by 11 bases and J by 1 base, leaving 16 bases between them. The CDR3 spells CAAREGHGTDTQYF. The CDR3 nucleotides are TGTGCCGCGAGAGAGGGACATGGCACAGATACGCAGTATTTT. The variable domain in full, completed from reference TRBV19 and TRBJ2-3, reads DGGITQSPKYLFRKEGQNVTLSCEQNLNHDAMYWYRQDPGQGLRLIYYSQIVNDFQKGDIAEGYSVSREKKESFPLTVTSAQKNPTAFYLCAAREGHGTDTQYFGPGTRLTVL.

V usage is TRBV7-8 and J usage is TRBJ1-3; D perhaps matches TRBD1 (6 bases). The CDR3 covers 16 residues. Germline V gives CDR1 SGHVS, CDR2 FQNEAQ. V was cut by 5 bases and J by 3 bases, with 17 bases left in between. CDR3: CASSLFGGLDGNTIYF. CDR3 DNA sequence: TGTGCCAGCAGCCTCTTCGGGGGGCTGGATGGAAACACCATATATTTT.

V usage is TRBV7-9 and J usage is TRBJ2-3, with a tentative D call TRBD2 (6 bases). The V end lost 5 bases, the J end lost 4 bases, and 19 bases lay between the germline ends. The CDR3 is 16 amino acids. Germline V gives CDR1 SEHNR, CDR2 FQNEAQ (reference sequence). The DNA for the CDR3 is TGTGCCAGCAGCATGGGACTTTCGGTAACTCCAGATACGCAGTATTTT. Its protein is CASSMGLSVTPDTQYF.

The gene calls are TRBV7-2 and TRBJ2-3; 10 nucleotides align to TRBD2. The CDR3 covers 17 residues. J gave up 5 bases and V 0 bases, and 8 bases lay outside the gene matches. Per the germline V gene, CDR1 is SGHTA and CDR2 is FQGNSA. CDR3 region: CASSLASAGGPLDTQYF. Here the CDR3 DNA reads TGTGCCAGCAGCTTAGCTTCAGCGGGAGGGCCGCTAGATACGCAGTATTTT. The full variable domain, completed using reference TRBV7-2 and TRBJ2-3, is GAGVSQSPSNKVTEKGKDVELRCDPISGHTALYWYRQSLGQGLEFLIYFQGNSAPDKSGLPSDRFSAERTGGSVSTLTIQRTQQEDSAVYLCASSLASAGGPLDTQYFGPGTRLTVL.

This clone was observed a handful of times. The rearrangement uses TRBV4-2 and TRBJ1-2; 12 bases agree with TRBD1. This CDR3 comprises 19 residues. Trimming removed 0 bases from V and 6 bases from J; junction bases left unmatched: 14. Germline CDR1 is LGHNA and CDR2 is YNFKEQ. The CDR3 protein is CASSQETPGQGAFLHGYTF. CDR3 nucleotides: TGTGCCAGCAGCCAAGAAACCCCGGGACAGGGGGCGTTTCTGCATGGCTACACCTTC.

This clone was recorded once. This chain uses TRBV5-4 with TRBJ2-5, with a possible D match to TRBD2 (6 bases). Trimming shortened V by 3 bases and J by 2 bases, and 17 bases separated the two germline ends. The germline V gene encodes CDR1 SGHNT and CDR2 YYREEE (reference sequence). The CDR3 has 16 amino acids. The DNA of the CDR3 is TGTGCCAGCAGCTCCCTTCTCGGGGGATCGCAAGAGACCCAGTACTTC. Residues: CASSSLLGGSQETQYF. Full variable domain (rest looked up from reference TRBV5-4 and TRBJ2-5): ETGVTQSPTHLIKTRGQQVTLRCSSQSGHNTVSWYQQALGQGPQFIFQYYREEENGRGNFPPRFSGLQFPNYSSELNVNALELDDSALYLCASSSLLGGSQETQYFGPGTRLLVL.

As DNA, the CDR3 is TGTGCCAGCACCCCGGGACTAGTAAGCGAGCAGTACTTC. Translated, it gives CASTPGLVSEQYF. The chain recombines TRBV6-5 with TRBJ2-7; 8 bases agree with TRBD2. The V gene end was trimmed by 7 bases and the J gene end by 6 bases; junction bases not matched to a gene: 8. Germline loops: CDR1 MNHEY, CDR2 SVGAGI. There are 13 residues in the CDR3.

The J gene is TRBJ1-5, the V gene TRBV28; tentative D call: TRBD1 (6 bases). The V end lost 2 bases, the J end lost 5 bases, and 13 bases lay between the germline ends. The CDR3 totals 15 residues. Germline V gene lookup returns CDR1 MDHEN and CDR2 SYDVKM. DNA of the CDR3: TGTGCCAGCAGTTTAGGTTGGCAGGGGCATCAGCCCCAGCATTTT. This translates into CASSLGWQGHQPQHF.

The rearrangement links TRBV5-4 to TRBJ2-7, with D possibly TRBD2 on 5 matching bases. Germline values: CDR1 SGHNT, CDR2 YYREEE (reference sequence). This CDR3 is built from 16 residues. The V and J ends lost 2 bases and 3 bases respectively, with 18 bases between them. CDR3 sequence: CASSLSGRVLDYEQYF. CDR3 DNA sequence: TGTGCCAGCAGCTTATCGGGGAGAGTTCTGGACTACGAGCAGTACTTC.

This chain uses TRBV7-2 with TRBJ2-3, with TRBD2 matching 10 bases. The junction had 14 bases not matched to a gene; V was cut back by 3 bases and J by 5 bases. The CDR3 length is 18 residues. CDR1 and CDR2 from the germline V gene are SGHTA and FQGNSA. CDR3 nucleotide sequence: TGTGCCAGCAGCTTGTTTTCTAGCGGGGGATTGATGGGAGATACGCAGTATTTT. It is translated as CASSLFSSGGLMGDTQYF. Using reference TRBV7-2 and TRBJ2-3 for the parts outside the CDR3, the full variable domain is GAGVSQSPSNKVTEKGKDVELRCDPISGHTALYWYRQSLGQGLEFLIYFQGNSAPDKSGLPSDRFSAERTGGSVSTLTIQRTQQEDSAVYLCASSLFSSGGLMGDTQYFGPGTRLTVL.

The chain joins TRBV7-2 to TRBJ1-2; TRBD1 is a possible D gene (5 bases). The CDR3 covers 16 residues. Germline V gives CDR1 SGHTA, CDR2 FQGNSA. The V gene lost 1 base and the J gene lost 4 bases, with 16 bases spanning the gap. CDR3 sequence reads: CASSLGGGGRVYGYTF. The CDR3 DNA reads TGTGCCAGCAGCTTAGGCGGGGGAGGGCGAGTCTATGGCTACACCTTC.

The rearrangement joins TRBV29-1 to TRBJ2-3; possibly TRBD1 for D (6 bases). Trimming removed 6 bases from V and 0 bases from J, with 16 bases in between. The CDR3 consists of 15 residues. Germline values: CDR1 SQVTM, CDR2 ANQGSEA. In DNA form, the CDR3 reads TGCAGCGTAGCGCCAGGGGTCTTGAGCACAGATACGCAGTATTTT. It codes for CSVAPGVLSTDTQYF.

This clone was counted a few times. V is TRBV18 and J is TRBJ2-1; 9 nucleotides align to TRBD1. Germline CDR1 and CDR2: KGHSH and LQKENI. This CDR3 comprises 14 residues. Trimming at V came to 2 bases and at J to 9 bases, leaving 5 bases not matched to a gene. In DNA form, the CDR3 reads TGTGCCAGCTCACCATGGGACAGGGAAGGTGAGCAGTTCTTC. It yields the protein CASSPWDREGEQFF.

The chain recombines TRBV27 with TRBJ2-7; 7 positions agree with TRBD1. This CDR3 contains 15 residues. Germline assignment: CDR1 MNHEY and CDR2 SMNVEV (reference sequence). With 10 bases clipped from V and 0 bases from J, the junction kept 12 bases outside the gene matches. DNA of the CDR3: TGTGCCACCGCCAAACTTCGGGACAGCTCCTACGAGCAGTACTTC. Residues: CATAKLRDSSYEQYF.

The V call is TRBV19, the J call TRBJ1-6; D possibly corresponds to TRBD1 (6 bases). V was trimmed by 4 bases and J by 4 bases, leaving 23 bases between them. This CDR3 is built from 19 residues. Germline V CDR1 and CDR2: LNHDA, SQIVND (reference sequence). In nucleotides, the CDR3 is TGTGCCAGTAGTAGAGGGGGTATCCGCGAGCTGCTTTATAATTCACCCCTCCACTTT. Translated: CASSRGGIRELLYNSPLHF.

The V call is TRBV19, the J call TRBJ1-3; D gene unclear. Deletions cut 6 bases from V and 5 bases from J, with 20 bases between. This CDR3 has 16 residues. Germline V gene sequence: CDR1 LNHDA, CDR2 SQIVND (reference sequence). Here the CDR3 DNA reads TGTGCCAGTAGACGGACTGACCCGGGCCGCCGAAACACCATATATTTT. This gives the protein CASRRTDPGRRNTIYF.

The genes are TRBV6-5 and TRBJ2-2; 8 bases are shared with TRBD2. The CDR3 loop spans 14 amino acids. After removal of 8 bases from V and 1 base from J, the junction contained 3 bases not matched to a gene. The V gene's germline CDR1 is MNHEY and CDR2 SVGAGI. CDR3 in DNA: TGTGCCAGCTCGCTAGCGGGGAACACCGGGGAGCTGTTTTTT. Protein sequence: CASSLAGNTGELFF.